One and the same sample provided the 27 T cell receptor beta chains below, sequenced in a study of blood T cell repertoires in COVID-19. TCRdb's copy holds only in-frame clones and misses some; the assay was immunoSEQ multiplex PCR. This table holds over 110,000 clones, more than 65% found once. The material sequenced was peripheral blood. These receptors all come from a man between 60 and 70 years old with active or convalescent COVID-19.

The V call is TRBV5-1, the J call TRBJ1-2, with D possibly being TRBD1 (6 bases). The length of the CDR3 is 16 residues. Germline-derived CDR1 and CDR2 are SGHRS and YFSETQ. V was cut by 4 bases and J by 0 bases, with 16 bases left in between. DNA of the CDR3: TGCGCCAGCAGCCCGGGACATAATCCTCCTAACTATGGCTACACCTTC. Its protein is CASSPGHNPPNYGYTF.

This chain uses TRBV11-2 with TRBJ2-7; 7 bases are a match to TRBD1. The germline V gene encodes CDR1 SGHAT and CDR2 FQNNGV. The CDR3 consists of 13 residues. The trim removed 5 bases at V and 6 bases at J, leaving 7 bases unmatched. CDR3 region: CASSRTGVSEQYV. The CDR3 DNA is TGTGCCAGCAGCCGTACAGGGGTTTCCGAGCAGTACGTC.

At least ten counts were recorded for this clone. The chain uses TRBV30 and TRBJ2-2; 8 bases are shared with TRBD2. Germline trimming cut 6 bases from V and 7 bases from J; bases unmatched to any gene: 10. CDR1 GTSNPN and CDR2 SVGIG come from the germline V gene (reference sequence). The CDR3 is 14 amino acids. The CDR3, as DNA: TGTGCCTGCCGAGAAGCGGGAGTGAGCGGGGAGCTGTTTTTT. As protein: CACREAGVSGELFF.

The chain joins TRBV6-2 or TRBV6-3 to TRBJ1-1, with D unclear. This CDR3 comprises 14 residues. Looked up from germline, CDR1 is MNHEY and CDR2 is SVGEGT. The germline V and J ends were trimmed by 0 bases and 1 base, with 6 bases remaining between them. CDR3 nucleotides: TGTGCCAGCAGTTACTCCCTCGGGAACACTGAAGCTTTCTTT. This codes for CASSYSLGNTEAFF.

This chain connects TRBV3-1 (or the pseudogene TRBV3-2) to TRBJ2-1, with 12 bases fitting TRBD2. Losses at the gene ends were 4 bases for V and 6 bases for J; bases not matched to a gene: 13. The CDR3 runs to 18 residues. CDR1 and CDR2 from the germline V gene are LGHDT and YNNKEL (reference sequence). In DNA form, the CDR3 reads TGTGCCAGCAGCCGACTAGCGGGAGCGACCTTGCCTTCCAATGAGCAGTTCTTC. Protein product: CASSRLAGATLPSNEQFF.

This clone was recorded many times. The V gene is TRBV5-4, the J gene TRBJ1-2; 9 positions match TRBD1. CDR3 size: 15 residues. Germline CDR1 is SGHNT and CDR2 is YYREEE (reference sequence). V was clipped by 0 bases and J by 8 bases; unmatched bases: 8. Here the CDR3 reads CASSLGNRGRGGYTF. In DNA, the CDR3 is TGTGCCAGCAGCTTGGGAAACAGGGGGCGCGGCGGCTACACCTTC. Full variable domain (outside the CDR3, taken from reference TRBV5-4 and TRBJ1-2): ETGVTQSPTHLIKTRGQQVTLRCSSQSGHNTVSWYQQALGQGPQFIFQYYREEENGRGNFPPRFSGLQFPNYSSELNVNALELDDSALYLCASSLGNRGRGGYTFGSGTRLTVV.

This clone was seen just once. The chain combines TRBV5-1 with TRBJ1-4; TRBD1 agrees at 8 bases. V lost 0 bases and J lost 8; bases outside the gene matches: 9. Germline-derived CDR1 and CDR2 are SGHRS and YFSETQ. This CDR3 region has 16 residues. The CDR3 protein is CASSLGQGALGEKLFF. DNA for the CDR3: TGCGCCAGCAGCTTGGGGCAGGGGGCTTTGGGCGAAAAACTGTTTTTT.

The chain employs TRBV18 and TRBJ2-7; 9 nucleotides align to TRBD1. The ends lost 3 bases at V and 3 bases at J; junction bases unmatched: 3. This CDR3 comprises 14 residues. Per the germline V gene, CDR1 is KGHSH and CDR2 is LQKENI. The CDR3 here is CASSPRQGVYEQYV. For the CDR3, the DNA is TGTGCCAGCTCACCGCGACAGGGGGTCTACGAGCAGTACGTC.

This chain connects TRBV6-1 to TRBJ1-6; 7 bases map to TRBD1. J lost 10 bases, V lost 3 bases, and 9 bases had no gene match. In germline, CDR1 is MNHNS, CDR2 SASEGT. The CDR3 extends over 15 amino acids. The CDR3 bases are TGTGCCAGCAGTGACCGTATCACAGGGGACTCACCCCTCCACTTT. It is translated as CASSDRITGDSPLHF.

This sequence joins TRBV9 and TRBJ1-1; D is uncertain. Germline CDR1 is SGDLS and CDR2 is YYNGEE. The CDR3 runs 20 residues. Trimming left V 0 bases short and J 0 bases short, with 24 bases between. The CDR3 loop is CASSVGTEFYPLLMNTEAFF. The CDR3 DNA sequence: TGTGCCAGCAGCGTAGGGACTGAATTTTATCCCCTCCTCATGAACACTGAAGCTTTCTTT. Looking up the rest from reference TRBV9 and TRBJ1-1 gives the full variable domain: DSGVTQTPKHLITATGQRVTLRCSPRSGDLSVYWYQQSLDQGLQFLIQYYNGEERAKGNILERFSAQQFPDLHSELNLSSLELGDSALYFCASSVGTEFYPLLMNTEAFFGQGTRLTVV.

The genes are TRBV9 and TRBJ2-1; D uncertain. CDR1 is SGDLS, CDR2 YYNGEE, per germline. The CDR3 length is 11 residues. Trimming pared 0 bases from V and 8 bases from J, leaving 3 bases between. This CDR3 is CASSVVYEQFF. CDR3 nucleotides: TGTGCCAGCAGCGTAGTCTATGAGCAGTTCTTC.

The chain joins TRBV11-2 to TRBJ2-1; the match to TRBD2 covers 8 bases. CDR3 length: 16 residues. V lost 1 base to trimming and J lost 5 bases; unmatched junction nucleotides: 7. The germline V gene encodes CDR1 SGHAT and CDR2 FQNNGV. The CDR3 here is CASSLAVTSAHNEQFF. In DNA form, the CDR3 reads TGTGCCAGCAGCTTAGCCGTGACTAGCGCTCACAATGAGCAGTTCTTC.

The chain combines TRBV2 with TRBJ1-5; 11 nucleotides match TRBD1. The germline gives CDR1 SNHLY, CDR2 FYNNEI. The V segment lost 6 bases and the J segment 3 bases; nucleotides outside the gene matches: 1. This CDR3 is built from 14 residues. CDR3 nucleotides: TGTGCCAGCAGGGGACAGGGGGACAATCAGCCCCAGCATTTT. Protein product: CASRGQGDNQPQHF. Full variable domain (missing parts from reference TRBV2 and TRBJ1-5): EPEVTQTPSHQVTQMGQEVILRCVPISNHLYFYWYRQILGQKVEFLVSFYNNEISEKSEIFDDQFSVERPDGSNFTLKIRSTKLEDSAMYFCASRGQGDNQPQHFGDGTRLSIL.

The J gene is TRBJ1-2, the V gene TRBV7-2, with D possibly TRBD1 on 6 matching bases. V gave up 3 bases and J gave up 6 bases, with 23 bases separating them. This CDR3 has 17 amino acids. In germline, CDR1 is SGHTA, CDR2 FQGNSA. Here the CDR3 DNA reads TGTGCCAGCAGCTTCTACAGCCTATCCCTTAGGGGGAATGGCTACACCTTC. Protein: CASSFYSLSLRGNGYTF.

This clone was seen only once. V and J are TRBV7-2 and TRBJ2-3, with D tentatively TRBD2 (5 bases). Trimming pared 2 bases from V and 6 bases from J, leaving 9 bases between. Germline CDR1 and CDR2: SGHTA and FQGNSA. This CDR3 is 13 amino acids long. The CDR3 loop is CASSLMEADTQYF. The DNA of the CDR3 is TGTGCCAGCAGCTTAATGGAGGCCGATACGCAGTATTTT.

This clone was seen more than once but under ten times. CDR3 loop: CASSLITRASDGYTF. CDR3 DNA sequence: TGTGCCAGCAGCTTAATTACCAGGGCATCCGACGGCTACACCTTC. The rearrangement links TRBV7-2 to TRBJ1-2; perhaps TRBD1 as D (5 bases). Trimming took off 2 bases at V and 8 bases at J, with 18 bases between the two ends. The CDR3 contains 15 residues. Germline V gives CDR1 SGHTA, CDR2 FQGNSA.

The chain joins TRBV27 to TRBJ2-1; D may be TRBD2 (6 bases). Germline V gene lookup returns CDR1 MNHEY and CDR2 SMNVEV (reference sequence). CDR3 length equals 14 residues. V was trimmed by 6 bases and J by 7 bases, leaving 16 bases between them. In DNA, the CDR3 is TGTGCCAGCAGCCCCTTGTCAGGGAGGAATGAGCAGTTCTTC. This translates into CASSPLSGRNEQFF.

The V gene is TRBV15, the J gene TRBJ2-1; 9 nucleotides line up with TRBD1. The CDR3 loop spans 14 amino acids. Unmatched junction bases numbered 4, after V lost 8 bases and J lost 2 bases. Germline V gene data show CDR1 as LNHNV and CDR2 as YYDKDF (reference sequence). The CDR3 bases are TGTGCCACCGCCACAGGGGGCACCTACAATGAGCAGTTCTTC. Translation gives CATATGGTYNEQFF.

The gene calls are TRBV2 and TRBJ2-2; D gene uncertain. V lost 6 bases to trimming and J lost 6 bases, with 23 bases between them. Germline V CDR1 and CDR2: SNHLY, FYNNEI. The CDR3 runs to 17 residues. The CDR3, as DNA: TGTGCCAGCAGGCCCCCTTTGCTAGTGGTTTTATCCGGGGAGCTGTTTTTT. This codes for CASRPPLLVVLSGELFF.

Details on this clone: Mismatch with germline at one junction end may stem from a read error. J is TRBJ1-2 and V is TRBV19; the D gene is possibly TRBD1 (5 bases). This CDR3 spans 12 amino acids. Germline-derived CDR1 and CDR2 are LNHDA and SQIVND (reference sequence). The CDR3 reads CASRSGPYDYTF. In nucleotides, the CDR3 is TGTGCCAGTAGGTCAGGGCCTTATGACTACACCTTC.

V usage is TRBV30 and J usage is TRBJ1-2, with TRBD1 matching 9 bases. V trimming: 1 base; J trimming: 7 bases; junction bases outside the gene matches: 4. This CDR3 region has 13 residues. The germline V gene encodes CDR1 GTSNPN and CDR2 SVGIG (reference sequence). CDR3 DNA sequence: TGTGCCTGGAGTGCGGACAGGGGCGGTGGCTACACCTTC. Translated: CAWSADRGGGYTF.

The chain links TRBV6-1 to TRBJ1-5; perhaps TRBD1 as D (5 bases). The CDR3 loop spans 16 amino acids. Germline V gene data show CDR1 as MNHNS and CDR2 as SASEGT. With 1 base removed from V and 4 bases from J, the gap between germline ends came to 14 bases. The chain's CDR3 is CASSEEETARNQPQHF. The CDR3 DNA is TGTGCCAGCAGTGAAGAGGAGACAGCAAGGAATCAGCCCCAGCATTTT.

This clone was seen more than once but under ten times. CDR3 loop: CASRHASPGTGREAFF. CDR3 nucleotide sequence: TGTGCCAGCAGGCATGCTTCCCCCGGGACAGGGCGTGAAGCTTTCTTT. The genes are TRBV11-3 and TRBJ1-1, with 9 positions matching TRBD1. V shed 6 bases and J 7 bases; nucleotides not matched to a gene: 15. Germline V gives CDR1 SGHNT, CDR2 YENEEA. The CDR3 contains 16 residues.

The chain carries TRBV11-2 and TRBJ1-6; a possible D gene is TRBD1 (5 bases). Germline V gives CDR1 SGHAT, CDR2 FQNNGV. The CDR3 loop spans 15 amino acids. Between the trimmed V and J ends, which lost 0 bases and 6 bases, there was a span of 9 bases. The CDR3 is CASSLEPGSNSPLHF. CDR3 sequence (DNA): TGTGCCAGCAGCTTAGAGCCAGGGTCTAATTCACCCCTCCACTTT. Based on the CDR3 plus reference TRBV11-2 and TRBJ1-6, the full variable domain is EAGVAQSPRYKIIEKRQSVAFWCNPISGHATLYWYQQILGQGPKLLIQFQNNGVVDDSQLPKDRFSAERLKGVDSTLKIQPAKLEDSAVYLCASSLEPGSNSPLHFGNGTRLTVT.

The chain is built from TRBV7-2 and TRBJ1-5; no firm D call. The germline V gene encodes CDR1 SGHTA and CDR2 FQGNSA. Trimming took 0 bases from V and 0 from J, leaving 12 bases between them. The CDR3 covers 17 residues. CDR3 in amino acids: CASSLAGDFYSNQPQHF. The CDR3 coding sequence is TGTGCCAGCAGCTTAGCCGGGGATTTTTATAGCAATCAGCCCCAGCATTTT.

The chain links TRBV5-6 to TRBJ2-5; 8 bases line up with TRBD1. Germline assignment: CDR1 SGHDT and CDR2 YYEEEE. V dropped 4 bases and J dropped 2; count of bases not matched to a gene: 4. The CDR3 has 14 residues. The CDR3 region has the DNA TGTGCCAGCAGCCCGCGGACAGGGCAAGAGACCCAGTACTTC. As protein: CASSPRTGQETQYF.

The CDR3 protein is CASSIAEGNYGYTF. CDR3 DNA sequence: TGTGCCAGTAGTATAGCGGAGGGAAACTATGGCTACACCTTC. The chain uses TRBV19 and TRBJ1-2, with D hard to call. CDR1 and CDR2 from the germline V gene are LNHDA and SQIVND (reference sequence). The CDR3 loop spans 14 amino acids. Between the trimmed V and J ends, which lost 1 base and 2 bases, there was a span of 8 bases.